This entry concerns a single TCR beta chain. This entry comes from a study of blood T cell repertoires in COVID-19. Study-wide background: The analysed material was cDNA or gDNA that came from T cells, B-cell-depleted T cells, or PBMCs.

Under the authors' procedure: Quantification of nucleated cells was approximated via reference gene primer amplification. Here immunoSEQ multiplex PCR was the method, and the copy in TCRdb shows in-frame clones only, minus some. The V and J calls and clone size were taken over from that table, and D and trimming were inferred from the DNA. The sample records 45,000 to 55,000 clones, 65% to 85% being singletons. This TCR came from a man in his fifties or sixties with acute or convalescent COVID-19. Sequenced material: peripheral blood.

The DNA of the CDR3 is TGTGCCAGCAGTGGGCAGGGCGGTCAGCCCCAGCATTTT. It specifies CASSGQGGQPQHF. The chain couples TRBV2 to TRBJ1-5, with D maybe TRBD1 (5 bases). Germline loops: CDR1 SNHLY, CDR2 FYNNEI. Trimming left V 4 bases short and J 6 bases short, with 10 bases between. The CDR3 runs to 13 residues.